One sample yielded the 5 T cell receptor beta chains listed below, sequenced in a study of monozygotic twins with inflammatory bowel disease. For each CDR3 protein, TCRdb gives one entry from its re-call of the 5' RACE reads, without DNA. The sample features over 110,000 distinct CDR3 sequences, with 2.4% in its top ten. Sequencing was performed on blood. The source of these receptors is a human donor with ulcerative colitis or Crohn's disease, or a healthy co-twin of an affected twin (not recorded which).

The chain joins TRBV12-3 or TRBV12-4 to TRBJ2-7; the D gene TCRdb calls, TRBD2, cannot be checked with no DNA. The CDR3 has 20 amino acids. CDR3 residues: CASSSRALGVGLVRLYEQYF.

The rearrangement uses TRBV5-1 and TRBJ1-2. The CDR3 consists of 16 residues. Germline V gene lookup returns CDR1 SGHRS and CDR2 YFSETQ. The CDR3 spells CASSYSRQVQRYGYTF.

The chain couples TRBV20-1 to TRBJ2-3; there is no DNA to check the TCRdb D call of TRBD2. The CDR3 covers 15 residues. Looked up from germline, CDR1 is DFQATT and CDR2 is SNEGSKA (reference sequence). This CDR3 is CSARDSAALTDTQYF.

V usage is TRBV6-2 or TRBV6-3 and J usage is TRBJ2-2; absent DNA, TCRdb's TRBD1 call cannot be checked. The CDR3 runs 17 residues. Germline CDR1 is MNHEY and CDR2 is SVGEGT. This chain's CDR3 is CASSHRQGYQNTGELFF.

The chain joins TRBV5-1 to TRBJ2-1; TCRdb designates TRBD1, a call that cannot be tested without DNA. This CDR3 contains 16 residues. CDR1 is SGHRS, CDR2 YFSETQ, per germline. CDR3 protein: CASSVTGGASYNEQFF.